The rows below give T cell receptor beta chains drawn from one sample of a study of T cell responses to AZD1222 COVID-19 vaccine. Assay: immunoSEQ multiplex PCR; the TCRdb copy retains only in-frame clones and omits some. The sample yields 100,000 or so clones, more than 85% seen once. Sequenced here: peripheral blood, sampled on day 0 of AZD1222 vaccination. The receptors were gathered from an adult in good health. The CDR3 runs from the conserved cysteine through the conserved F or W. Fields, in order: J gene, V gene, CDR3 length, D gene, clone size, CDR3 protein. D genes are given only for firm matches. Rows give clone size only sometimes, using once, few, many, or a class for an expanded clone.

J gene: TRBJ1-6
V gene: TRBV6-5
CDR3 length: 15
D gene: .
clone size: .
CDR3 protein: CASSRPRGVHSPLHF

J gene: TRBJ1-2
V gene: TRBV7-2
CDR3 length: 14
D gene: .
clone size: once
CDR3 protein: CASSSRVNLYGYTF

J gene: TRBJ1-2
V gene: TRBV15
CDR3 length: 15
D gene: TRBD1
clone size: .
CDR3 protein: CATSRVRGDRDGYTF

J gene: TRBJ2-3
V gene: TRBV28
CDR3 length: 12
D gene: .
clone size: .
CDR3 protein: CASSGRPNTQYF

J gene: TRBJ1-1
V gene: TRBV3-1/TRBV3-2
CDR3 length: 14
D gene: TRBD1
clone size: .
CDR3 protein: CASSLGQGGTEAFF

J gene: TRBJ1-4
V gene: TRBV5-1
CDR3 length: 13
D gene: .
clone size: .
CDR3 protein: CASSPGRNEKLFF

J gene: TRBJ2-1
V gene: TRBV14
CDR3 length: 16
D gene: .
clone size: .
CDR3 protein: CASSQDLGSSYNEQFF

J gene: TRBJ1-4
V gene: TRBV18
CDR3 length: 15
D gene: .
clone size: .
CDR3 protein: CASSPDGGRSEKLFF

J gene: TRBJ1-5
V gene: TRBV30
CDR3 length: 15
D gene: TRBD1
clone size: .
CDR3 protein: CAWNPTGIPNQPQHF

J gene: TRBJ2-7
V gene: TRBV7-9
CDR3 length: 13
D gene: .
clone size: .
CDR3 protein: CASSPTGAYEQYF

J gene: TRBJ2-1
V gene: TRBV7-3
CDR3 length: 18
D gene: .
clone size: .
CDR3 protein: CASSSTRAGFSSYNEQFF

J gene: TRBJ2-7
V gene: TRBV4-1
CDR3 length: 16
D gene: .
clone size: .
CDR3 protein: CASSQDPQGMWYEQYF

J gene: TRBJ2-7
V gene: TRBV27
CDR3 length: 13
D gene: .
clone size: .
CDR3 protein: CASSLRGAGEQYF

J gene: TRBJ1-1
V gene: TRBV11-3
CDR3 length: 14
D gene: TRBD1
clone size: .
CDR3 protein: CASSTGTGTGEAFF

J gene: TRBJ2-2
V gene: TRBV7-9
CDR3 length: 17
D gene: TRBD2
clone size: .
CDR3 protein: CASSLVPGAGGTGELFF

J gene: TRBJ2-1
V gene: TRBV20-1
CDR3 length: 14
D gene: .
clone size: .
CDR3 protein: CSASRGRSYNEQFF

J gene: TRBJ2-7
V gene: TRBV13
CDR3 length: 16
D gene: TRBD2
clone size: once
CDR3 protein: CASSIRTSGMPYEQYF

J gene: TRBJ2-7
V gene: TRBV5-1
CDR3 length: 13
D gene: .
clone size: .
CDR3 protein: CASSPGTAYEQYF

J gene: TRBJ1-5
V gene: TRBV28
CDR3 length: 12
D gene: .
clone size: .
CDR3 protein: CASWGGDQPQHF